This T cell receptor (beta chain) was observed in a study of radiation and T cells in renal cell carcinoma (dated by TCRdb to 2020 to 2021). Context from the whole study: Samples came from a clinical trial, in which primary renal cell carcinomas received 15 Gy stereotactic body radiation therapy followed by nephrectomy 4 weeks later. TCR beta sequencing covered roughly 53 samples in total, comprising some 25 tumors and roughly 27 peripheral blood samples. Across all 55 or so samples, several million unique CDR3 nucleotide sequences, encoding 2.5 million to 3 million unique CDR3 amino acid sequences, were identified. Overall results and qualifications from the work: Tracking of blood repertoire dynamics stopped at approximately four weeks after treatment, with no follow-up past that point. Because pretreatment tumor biopsies were not available, the study could not determine whether clonotypes were already present within the tumor at baseline. Top tumor clonotypes rose in blood from baseline to 2 weeks post-radiation, then contracted by 4 weeks, suggesting transient expansion of tumor-resident clones. The single-armed trial design could not address effects of radiation dose or scheduling on the TCR repertoire.

Following the manufacturer's recommendations, the immunoSEQ kit was used to generate TCR beta libraries from genomic DNA. To prepare libraries, a first multiplex PCR with proprietary primers was run, followed by a second PCR that added unique barcodes, and a bead cleanup was done after each round. A kit-provided positive control reaction and a negative control reaction were included in every sample batch. The final libraries underwent checking on an Agilent 4200 TapeStation D1000 ScreenTape, volumetric pooling, and quantification by qPCR. Sequencing was performed on an Illumina NextSeq500 with a MidOutput 150-cycle cartridge, and 156 Read1 and 15 Index1 cycles were run with kit custom primers. The pooled library was loaded at approximately 1 pM, with an approximately 21% PhiX control spiked in. In the original analysis: The vendor-processed data were analyzed in R, and a clonotype was defined as all T cells that share the same CDR3 nucleotide sequence. For clone abundance analyses, frequencies were normalized to the 10,000 most abundant clones per sample. Public T cell clones, averaging fewer than five per sample, were removed before analysis. Tumor-enriched and baseline blood-enriched clonotypes were defined by at least a 32-fold difference in abundance between compartments. Clonotypes expanded or contracted between blood time points were identified with a beta-binomial differential abundance model. Tumor-blood repertoire similarity was measured with the Baroni-Urbani and Buser coefficient, and group comparisons used two-tailed Wilcoxon tests in R. TCRdb carries this immuneACCESS record with in-frame sequences only. Its versions omit some clonotypes, under half of them owing to an unresolved V gene in the studies checked, with the rest unexplained. V and J calls and clone size follow that table, whereas D and trimming were derived from the DNA. Within this sample are tens of thousands of clones, with under 90% of them counted one time only. Clones ranked in the top ten supply around 6.3% of the sample.

This clone was picked up one time. It has no known antigen specificity. The record has no base qualities; no much larger clone is one base away. The meaning of the sample's time point label: baseline pretreatment blood. The sample's treatment or condition label, in plain terms: 15 Gy SBRT to primary tumor, nephrectomy 4 weeks later. Serial peripheral blood from radiation-treated patients was sampled at baseline, 2 weeks and 4 weeks after SBRT to track tumor-enriched clonotypes. All patients had renal cell carcinoma with clear cell pathology. The QIAamp DNA Blood Mini Kit (Qiagen) was used to prepare genomic DNA for TCR sequencing. The analyses included only samples that passed all quality control checks. CDR1 and CDR2 (SGDLS, YYNGEE) derive from the germline V gene. Taken from cysteine to phenylalanine, the CDR3 has 15 residues. The DNA shown is the 45-base CDR3, in frame from base 1. Trimming accounts for 3 bases at V and 2 bases at J, while the number of junction bases matched to no gene is 5.

This specimen consisted of blood, obtained from a patient whose treatment included radiotherapy and nephrectomy. This sequence was found in a man aged 60-69 years with renal cell carcinoma. The chain couples TRBV9 to TRBJ2-5; 9 central nucleotides agree with TRBD1. The base sequence is TGTGCCAGCAGCGCCCCGGGACAGGGACAAGAGACCCAGTACTTC. The encoded protein is CASSAPGQGQETQYF.